The sequence of this T cell receptor beta chain was determined in a study of shared clonotypes between healthy human individuals. Clones were sequenced by immunoSEQ multiplex PCR, and TCRdb holds only the in-frame ones, with some missing. The sample lists around 500,000 clones; around 80% were seen once. The V segment lost 6 bases and the J segment 4 bases; nucleotides outside the gene matches: 8. The CDR3 has 15 amino acids. From germline, CDR1 is MNHEY and CDR2 SMNVEV (reference sequence). This sequence originates from a woman aged 40 to 50 in good health. Some clones in this sample may be carry-over from other donors' samples. Sequenced input: PBMCs. This chain uses TRBV27 with TRBJ2-2; 7 bases are shared with TRBD1. The CDR3 bases are TGTGCCAGCAGGGCGACAGGGATGGGCACCGGGGAGCTGTTTTTT. Its translation: CASRATGMGTGELFF.